These 27 T cell receptor beta chains were all obtained from the same sample, sequenced in a study of cytomegalovirus exposure and HLA in healthy donors. Use of 60 Vbeta and 13 Jbeta primers characterized the PCR. TCRdb keeps only in-frame clones here, not all; method: immunoSEQ multiplex PCR. This table has 170,000 or so clones, roughly 81% appearing once. The sample taken for sequencing was PBMCs. The origin of the receptors is a girl aged 5-17 years in good health and CMV-seropositive.

J is TRBJ2-7 and V is TRBV5-1; 13 nucleotides align to TRBD2. The CDR3 is made up of 19 amino acids. V was pared by 4 bases and J by 0 bases, with 13 bases of the junction left unmatched. Germline V gene lookup returns CDR1 SGHRS and CDR2 YFSETQ. The CDR3 sequence: CASSGVLAGGPRSSYEQYF. For the CDR3, the DNA is TGCGCCAGCAGCGGAGTACTAGCGGGGGGGCCAAGGAGCTCCTACGAGCAGTACTTC.

This rearrangement joins TRBV5-6 to TRBJ1-3; D is undetermined. The V gene's germline CDR1 is SGHDT and CDR2 YYEEEE. The CDR3 is made up of 17 amino acids. V was shortened by 3 bases and J by 2 bases, with 18 bases between the two germline ends. CDR3 in amino acids: CASSSNKVGDAGNTIYF. The DNA of the CDR3 is TGTGCCAGCAGCTCCAACAAGGTTGGAGACGCTGGAAACACCATATATTTT.

The V gene is TRBV9, the J gene TRBJ1-1, with a possible D match to TRBD1 (5 bases). Germline values: CDR1 SGDLS, CDR2 YYNGEE. The CDR3 is 13 residues long. The germline V and J ends were trimmed by 3 bases and 6 bases, with 12 bases remaining between them. The CDR3 protein is CASSDNPGSEAFF. The CDR3 DNA reads as TGTGCCAGCAGCGACAACCCAGGGTCTGAAGCTTTCTTT. The full variable domain, its missing parts supplied by reference TRBV9 and TRBJ1-1, is DSGVTQTPKHLITATGQRVTLRCSPRSGDLSVYWYQQSLDQGLQFLIQYYNGEERAKGNILERFSAQQFPDLHSELNLSSLELGDSALYFCASSDNPGSEAFFGQGTRLTVV.

The V and J genes are TRBV27 and TRBJ2-7; D may be TRBD2 (5 bases). This CDR3 spans 14 amino acids. V lost 5 bases and J lost 3, with 14 bases in between. Germline CDR1 and CDR2: MNHEY and SMNVEV (reference sequence). The CDR3 spells CASSGPGFLYEQYF. The CDR3, as DNA: TGTGCCAGCAGTGGACCGGGGTTCCTCTACGAGCAGTACTTC.

The table lists this clone with a few counts. The rearrangement joins TRBV10-3 to TRBJ2-1; possible D gene TRBD2, 6 bases. Trimming left V 7 bases short and J 4 bases short, with 14 bases between. The CDR3 extends over 14 amino acids. The germline CDR1 and CDR2 sequences are ENHRY and SYGVKD. The CDR3 nucleotides are TGTGCCATCACCGGGGACTGGCAATACAATGAGCAGTTCTTC. It codes for CAITGDWQYNEQFF.

The chain combines TRBV29-1 with TRBJ1-1, with 10 bases identical to TRBD1. The CDR3 loop spans 15 amino acids. Per germline, CDR1 SQVTM and CDR2 ANQGSEA. The J segment lost 0 bases and the V segment lost 8 bases, leaving 9 bases of the junction unmatched. The CDR3 protein is CSPWDRGSVNTEAFF. The CDR3 DNA sequence: TGCAGCCCCTGGGACAGGGGATCGGTGAACACTGAAGCTTTCTTT.

This clone showed up just once. CDR3 region: CAWSGASGGNRSYNEQFF. CDR3 in DNA: TGTGCCTGGAGTGGGGCTAGCGGGGGAAACCGCTCCTACAATGAGCAGTTCTTC. The chain employs TRBV30 and TRBJ2-1, with 10 bases matching TRBD2. With V trimmed by 1 base and J by 0 bases, 9 bases remained unmatched. This CDR3 contains 18 residues. CDR1 GTSNPN and CDR2 SVGIG come from the germline V gene (reference sequence).

V and J are TRBV27 and TRBJ2-1; TRBD2 agrees at 10 bases. V lost 7 bases to trimming and J lost 7 bases; unmatched junction nucleotides: 10. Germline-derived CDR1 and CDR2 are MNHEY and SMNVEV (reference sequence). CDR3 length: 15 residues. The CDR3 DNA is TGTGCCAGCACCTCAAGCGGGGGGGCCTTGAATGAGCAGTTCTTC. This sequence encodes CASTSSGGALNEQFF.

This chain joins TRBV7-9 and TRBJ1-2; 11 positions agree with TRBD1. Germline V lookup: CDR1 SEHNR, CDR2 FQNEAQ (reference sequence). The CDR3 loop spans 17 amino acids. V was clipped by 1 base and J by 2 bases; unmatched bases: 6. CDR3 DNA: TGTGCCAGCAGCTTAGGGACAGGGGGCCTCATGAACTATGGCTACACCTTC. It is translated as CASSLGTGGLMNYGYTF.

This rearrangement joins TRBV6-6 to TRBJ1-6, with D unresolved. This CDR3 spans 11 amino acids. The V end lost 6 bases, the J end lost 9 bases, and 6 bases lay between the germline ends. CDR1 and CDR2 (germline): MNHNY, SVGAGI (reference sequence). The CDR3, as DNA: TGTGCCAGCAGGACGGGTTCACCCCTCCACTTT. Protein product: CASRTGSPLHF.

The rearrangement uses TRBV4-1 and TRBJ2-1, with 8 bases matching TRBD2. The ends lost 0 bases at V and 8 bases at J; junction bases unmatched: 9. Germline assignment: CDR1 MGHRA and CDR2 YSYEKL. The CDR3 has 16 residues. This chain's CDR3 is CASSQEVGGANYEQFF. CDR3 DNA sequence: TGCGCCAGCAGCCAAGAGGTCGGGGGGGCCAATTATGAGCAGTTCTTC.

The DNA for the CDR3 is TGTGCCAGCAGCTCGGGGACAGGCACAGATACGCAGTATTTT. Translation gives CASSSGTGTDTQYF. This chain joins TRBV5-4 and TRBJ2-3, with TRBD1 matching 7 bases. Germline CDR1 and CDR2: SGHNT and YYREEE (reference sequence). The CDR3 is made up of 14 amino acids. V lost 3 bases and J lost 1; bases outside the gene matches: 2.

The chain joins TRBV19 to TRBJ1-2; 7 bases agree with TRBD1. The J segment lost 12 bases and the V segment lost 3 bases, leaving 7 bases of the junction unmatched. The length of the CDR3 is 12 residues. Germline loops: CDR1 LNHDA, CDR2 SQIVND (reference sequence). The CDR3 loop reads CASSMWDSINTF. CDR3 sequence (DNA): TGTGCCAGTAGTATGTGGGACAGTATTAACACCTTC.

V usage is TRBV15 and J usage is TRBJ1-1; D is unclear. Germline V gene sequence: CDR1 LNHNV, CDR2 YYDKDF (reference sequence). This CDR3 is built from 16 residues. V was trimmed by 5 bases and J by 1 base, leaving 17 bases between them. The CDR3 protein is CATSPHWSSGNTEAFF. CDR3 nucleotide sequence: TGTGCCACCAGCCCCCATTGGTCGTCGGGGAACACTGAAGCTTTCTTT.

The chain has TRBV10-3 and TRBJ1-2; D call uncertain. Germline CDR1 ENHRY, CDR2 SYGVKD. Trimming left V 9 bases short and J 4 bases short, with 12 bases between. This CDR3 is 12 amino acids long. CDR3 residues: CAISSGSYGYTF. Written as DNA, the CDR3 is TGTGCCATTTCCTCCGGGAGCTATGGCTACACCTTC.

The chain combines TRBV6-5 with TRBJ1-5, with D possibly TRBD1 on 6 matching bases. V shed 6 bases and J shed 6 bases, with 12 bases lying between them. CDR1 is MNHEY, CDR2 SVGAGI, per germline. The CDR3 length is 13 residues. CDR3 amino acids: CASSVTGTQPQHF. CDR3 nucleotide sequence: TGTGCCAGCAGCGTTACAGGGACTCAGCCCCAGCATTTT.

The chain carries TRBV9 and TRBJ1-2, with TRBD1 as a possible D gene (6 bases). The CDR3 totals 15 residues. Trimming removed 6 bases at V and 7 bases at J, with 22 bases between. Germline loops: CDR1 SGDLS, CDR2 YYNGEE. As DNA, the CDR3 is TGTGCCAGCACCGTCTGGGGGGGCGGTTCTGGTGGCTACACCTTC. Translated: CASTVWGGGSGGYTF.

The chain combines TRBV25-1 with TRBJ2-2, with TRBD2 matching over 7 bases. The CDR3 runs to 12 residues. CDR1 is MGHDK, CDR2 SYGVNS, per germline. The J segment lost 2 bases and the V segment lost 10 bases, leaving 1 base of the junction unmatched. The CDR3 nucleotides read TGTGCCACTAGCGGCAACACCGGGGAGCTGTTTTTT. Its protein is CATSGNTGELFF.

In DNA form, the CDR3 reads TGTGCCAGTTCGGTGTATGGGCTAACTCTATACGAGCAGTACTTC. Protein: CASSVYGLTLYEQYF. The chain has TRBV18 and TRBJ2-7; D gene ambiguous. This CDR3 is built from 15 residues. Trimming shortened V by 9 bases and J by 4 bases, and 22 bases separated the two germline ends. Germline CDR1 KGHSH, CDR2 LQKENI.

This chain links TRBV5-1 with TRBJ1-1; D is possibly TRBD1 (6 bases). The CDR3 has 15 residues. V gave up 5 bases and J gave up 0 bases, with 14 bases separating them. Germline V gene lookup returns CDR1 SGHRS and CDR2 YFSETQ. In DNA, the CDR3 is TGCGCCAGCAGTTACGGACAGCCCCTGAACACTGAAGCTTTCTTT. It specifies CASSYGQPLNTEAFF. Filled out from reference TRBV5-1 and TRBJ1-1, the complete variable domain reads KAGVTQTPRYLIKTRGQQVTLSCSPISGHRSVSWYQQTPGQGLQFLFEYFSETQRNKGNFPGRFSGRQFSNSRSEMNVSTLELGDSALYLCASSYGQPLNTEAFFGQGTRLTVV.

This clone was seen a handful of times. The V gene is TRBV6-5, the J gene TRBJ1-1, with D uncertain. Per germline, CDR1 MNHEY and CDR2 SVGAGI. Trimming removed 8 bases from V and 4 bases from J, with 17 bases in between. CDR3 length equals 14 residues. This CDR3 reads CASQIRGGPTEAFF. The DNA for the CDR3 is TGTGCCAGCCAAATCCGGGGAGGTCCCACTGAAGCTTTCTTT.

The CDR3 nucleotides read TGTGCCAGCAGCTCCACAGGAGATTATAGCAATCAGCCCCAGCATTTT. Translated, it gives CASSSTGDYSNQPQHF. J is TRBJ1-5 and V is TRBV7-8; the D gene is possibly TRBD1 (5 bases). This CDR3 is 16 amino acids long. V dropped 4 bases and J dropped 0 bases, with 13 bases sitting between them. Germline values: CDR1 SGHVS, CDR2 FQNEAQ. The full variable domain, its missing parts supplied by reference TRBV7-8 and TRBJ1-5, is GAGVSQSPRYKVAKRGQDVALRCDPISGHVSLFWYQQALGQGPEFLTYFQNEAQLDKSGLPSDRFFAERPEGSVSTLKIQRTQQEDSAVYLCASSSTGDYSNQPQHFGDGTRLSIL.

The chain carries TRBV7-2 and TRBJ1-1; no firm D call. Germline V lookup: CDR1 SGHTA, CDR2 FQGNSA. The CDR3 covers 14 residues. V lost 6 bases to trimming and J lost 5 bases, with 16 bases between them. DNA of the CDR3: TGTGCCAGCAGATTAACACCGCCGAAAACTGAAGCTTTCTTT. It codes for CASRLTPPKTEAFF.

The rearrangement joins TRBV4-2 to TRBJ1-3; D not certain. This CDR3 is 16 amino acids long. V was clipped by 0 bases and J by 0 bases, with 9 bases between them. Germline CDR1 LGHNA, CDR2 YNFKEQ. For the CDR3, the DNA is TGTGCCAGCAGCCAAGATCCTGGCCGCTCTGGAAACACCATATATTTT. Encoded protein: CASSQDPGRSGNTIYF.

The J gene is TRBJ1-1, the V gene TRBV5-1, with D tentatively TRBD1 (5 bases). CDR1 and CDR2 (germline): SGHRS, YFSETQ. V lost 4 bases and J lost 0, with 10 bases in between. This CDR3 is 14 amino acids long. CDR3 in amino acids: CASSAGMMNTEAFF. CDR3 coding DNA: TGCGCCAGCAGCGCAGGGATGATGAACACTGAAGCTTTCTTT.

The sample holds one count of this clone. The V and J genes are TRBV5-1 and TRBJ1-4, with a tentative D call TRBD1 (6 bases). V was clipped by 3 bases and J by 0 bases, with 12 bases between them. From germline, CDR1 is SGHRS and CDR2 YFSETQ. CDR3 length equals 16 residues. Written as DNA, the CDR3 is TGCGCCAGCAGCTCGACAGGTTCCGCAACTAATGAAAAACTGTTTTTT. It specifies CASSSTGSATNEKLFF. The full variable domain, in which reference TRBV5-1 and TRBJ1-4 provide the parts outside the CDR3, is KAGVTQTPRYLIKTRGQQVTLSCSPISGHRSVSWYQQTPGQGLQFLFEYFSETQRNKGNFPGRFSGRQFSNSRSEMNVSTLELGDSALYLCASSSTGSATNEKLFFGSGTQLSVL.

This clone was seen only once. This chain joins TRBV29-1 and TRBJ1-2; TRBD1 matches at 10 bases. This CDR3 region has 13 residues. Trimming removed 6 bases from V and 2 bases from J; junction bases left unmatched: 3. Germline values: CDR1 SQVTM, CDR2 ANQGSEA. The CDR3 DNA reads as TGCAGCGTCCGACAGGGGGCCAACTATGGCTACACCTTC. Amino acid sequence: CSVRQGANYGYTF.